The 14 T cell receptor beta chains below all came from one sample that was sequenced in a study of PD-L1 blockade in urothelial cancer. Time point noted: peripheral blood 6 weeks after treatment start. Here immunoSEQ multiplex PCR was the method, and the copy in TCRdb shows in-frame clones only, minus some. The table includes under 25,000 clones, roughly 84% detected once. The sample consisted of PBMCs, taken around atezolizumab (anti-PD-L1) treatment. All receptors derive from a man between 65 and 85 years old with urothelial cancer.

The gene calls are TRBV4-1 and TRBJ2-1, with D hard to call. The CDR3 runs 14 residues. V was pared by 0 bases and J by 11 bases, with 14 bases between. Germline lookup yields CDR1 MGHRA and CDR2 YSYEKL. Written as DNA, the CDR3 is TGCGCCAGCAGCCAAGAACCCGCCCAAGCTAAGCAGTTCTTC. It is translated as CASSQEPAQAKQFF.

The CDR3 DNA is TGCGCCAGCAGCCAAGAAGGGACTAGTGGGTCCTACGAGCAGTACTTC. This codes for CASSQEGTSGSYEQYF. This chain uses TRBV4-1 with TRBJ2-7, with TRBD2 identical over 8 bases. The germline V gene encodes CDR1 MGHRA and CDR2 YSYEKL. The CDR3 is 16 residues long. J lost 1 base, V lost 0 bases, and 5 bases had no gene match.

The chain carries TRBV2 and TRBJ2-7; 9 nucleotides match TRBD2. CDR1 and CDR2 (germline): SNHLY, FYNNEI. The CDR3 consists of 17 residues. J lost 3 bases, V lost 1 base, and 10 bases had no gene match. In DNA, the CDR3 is TGTGCCAGCAGTGAAGGACTAGCGGCAACAAGCATCTACGAGCAGTACTTC. It yields the protein CASSEGLAATSIYEQYF.

V gene TRBV5-8 combines with J gene TRBJ2-2; weak D call: TRBD2 (5 bases). The CDR3 length is 14 residues. Looked up from germline, CDR1 is SGHTS and CDR2 is YDEGEE. Trimming took 6 bases from V and 2 from J, leaving 11 bases between them. The CDR3 DNA sequence: TGTGCCAGCAAGCTTGAGGGAAACACCGGGGAGCTGTTTTTT. Translation gives CASKLEGNTGELFF.

V gene TRBV7-2 combines with J gene TRBJ1-2, with a possible D match to TRBD1 (6 bases). V lost 5 bases, J lost 4 bases, and 11 bases lay in between. The CDR3 runs 13 residues. The V gene's germline CDR1 is SGHTA and CDR2 FQGNSA. The CDR3 here is CASSQGQVYGYTF. CDR3 DNA sequence: TGTGCCAGCAGCCAGGGACAAGTCTATGGCTACACCTTC.

This clone was found a few times. The chain combines TRBV19 with TRBJ2-4, with D possibly being TRBD1 (5 bases). The CDR3 covers 17 residues. Per germline, CDR1 LNHDA and CDR2 SQIVND (reference sequence). The V and J ends lost 3 bases and 0 bases respectively, with 15 bases between them. The CDR3 sequence is CASSMRQTLLAKNIQYF. The DNA of the CDR3 is TGTGCCAGTAGTATGCGACAGACTCTGCTAGCCAAAAACATTCAGTACTTC.

The J gene is TRBJ2-1, the V gene TRBV7-9; 8 bases are a match to TRBD1. The CDR3 length is 16 residues. Unmatched junction bases numbered 10, after V lost 1 base and J lost 8 bases. The V gene's germline CDR1 is SEHNR and CDR2 FQNEAQ (reference sequence). As DNA, the CDR3 is TGTGCCAGCAGCTTAGGAGGACAGGGACCCCCCCATGAGCAGTTCTTC. Protein product: CASSLGGQGPPHEQFF.

V and J are TRBV2 and TRBJ2-7, with 9 positions matching TRBD1. V trimming: 3 bases; J trimming: 7 bases; junction bases outside the gene matches: 7. The germline CDR1 and CDR2 sequences are SNHLY and FYNNEI. The CDR3 has 14 residues. CDR3 sequence reads: CASSEGQGIWEQYF. The CDR3 DNA is TGTGCCAGCAGTGAGGGACAGGGCATTTGGGAGCAGTACTTC.

The chain recombines TRBV7-9 with TRBJ2-3; 10 nucleotides align to TRBD1. This CDR3 region has 18 residues. Germline V gene data show CDR1 as SEHNR and CDR2 as FQNEAQ (reference sequence). The J segment lost 1 base and the V segment lost 5 bases, leaving 12 bases of the junction unmatched. CDR3 in DNA: TGTGCCAGCAGCCACCTATGGGACAGGGGTCAGGGCACAGATACGCAGTATTTT. Protein product: CASSHLWDRGQGTDTQYF.

The chain employs TRBV18 and TRBJ2-7, with 9 bases matching TRBD2. V lost 1 base to trimming and J lost 5 bases; unmatched junction nucleotides: 15. Germline loops: CDR1 KGHSH, CDR2 LQKENI. The CDR3 consists of 18 residues. For the CDR3, the DNA is TGTGCCAGCTCACCACGAGGCCCTAGCGGGATATACCCTGACGAGCAGTACTTC. It yields the protein CASSPRGPSGIYPDEQYF.

In this sample, this clone turned up once. The chain joins TRBV2 to TRBJ2-7, with TRBD1 matching over 7 bases. The CDR3 runs to 13 residues. Germline CDR1 SNHLY, CDR2 FYNNEI. V shed 7 bases, J shed 6 bases, and the junction held 9 bases outside the gene matches. The CDR3 spells CASTGTADPEQYF. The CDR3 nucleotides read TGTGCCAGCACCGGGACAGCGGATCCCGAGCAGTACTTC.

The CDR3 bases are TGTGCCAGCAGCTTGGCGACTACCTACGAGCAGTACTTC. It yields the protein CASSLATTYEQYF. The chain links TRBV5-6 to TRBJ2-7, with D maybe TRBD2 (5 bases). CDR1 and CDR2 from the germline V gene are SGHDT and YYEEEE. The germline V and J ends were trimmed by 0 bases and 2 bases, with 6 bases remaining between them. This CDR3 has 13 residues.

The J gene is TRBJ2-1, the V gene TRBV7-3; TRBD1 might be the D (7 bases). V gave up 4 bases and J gave up 7 bases, with 14 bases separating them. The CDR3 is 14 residues long. Germline CDR1 is SGHTA and CDR2 is FQGTGA. The CDR3 here is CASSSDRAGNEQFF. Written as DNA, the CDR3 is TGTGCCAGCAGCTCCGACAGGGCGGGGAATGAGCAGTTCTTC.

The CDR3 DNA is TGTGCCAGCAGCCGCCCCCTAGCGGGAGGCACAGATACGCAGTATTTT. Its protein is CASSRPLAGGTDTQYF. The rearrangement joins TRBV27 to TRBJ2-3, with 10 nucleotides matching TRBD2. This CDR3 has 16 amino acids. Trimming cost V 6 bases and J 1 base; bases outside gene matches: 7. Germline lookup yields CDR1 MNHEY and CDR2 SMNVEV (reference sequence).